What follows describes a single T cell receptor beta chain. The CDR3 spans 11 residues. CDR1 and CDR2 (germline): LGHNT, FRNRAP. V was clipped by 5 bases and J by 4 bases, with 5 bases between them. The sample is drawn from a study of T cell responses to AZD1222 COVID-19 vaccine. At the level of the study: Timing groups of about 4 and about 12 weeks for second doses were pooled.

The assay was immunoSEQ multiplex PCR, and TCRdb's table has in-frame clones only and misses some. The top ten clones hold roughly 5.6% of a sample with about 150,000 clones, roughly 89% of them seen once. This sequence originates from an adult in good health. V usage is TRBV12-5 and J usage is TRBJ2-5, with D unresolved. Sequencing used peripheral blood, obtained on day 0 of AZD1222 vaccination. CDR3 nucleotides: TGTGCTAGTGGTACGGGAGAGACCCAGTACTTC. Translating gives CASGTGETQYF.